This T cell receptor (beta chain) was found in a study of blood T cell repertoires in COVID-19. Turning to the study itself: Researchers got acute and convalescent COVID-19 samples from the United States, Italy and Spain.

As handled by the study authors: Amplification from reference gene primers served as the basis for estimated nucleated cell counts. Repertoires were generated with immunoSEQ multiplex PCR, while TCRdb's copy carries only in-frame clones and drops some. V, J and clone size derive from that table, while D and trimming were established from the DNA sequence. The sample consists of approximately 70,000 clones, 70% to 90% of them appearing once. With 2 bases removed from V and 2 bases from J, the gap between germline ends came to 11 bases. The CDR3 has 15 amino acids. CDR1 is ENHRY, CDR2 SYGVKD, per germline.

The clonotype was recovered from a woman older than 75 with active COVID-19. Sequencing input: peripheral blood. The V and J genes are TRBV10-3 and TRBJ2-3, with D perhaps matching TRBD2 (5 bases). CDR3 nucleotide sequence: TGTGCCATCAGTGAGAGAGGGCAGCTCACAGATACGCAGTATTTT. This encodes CAISERGQLTDTQYF.